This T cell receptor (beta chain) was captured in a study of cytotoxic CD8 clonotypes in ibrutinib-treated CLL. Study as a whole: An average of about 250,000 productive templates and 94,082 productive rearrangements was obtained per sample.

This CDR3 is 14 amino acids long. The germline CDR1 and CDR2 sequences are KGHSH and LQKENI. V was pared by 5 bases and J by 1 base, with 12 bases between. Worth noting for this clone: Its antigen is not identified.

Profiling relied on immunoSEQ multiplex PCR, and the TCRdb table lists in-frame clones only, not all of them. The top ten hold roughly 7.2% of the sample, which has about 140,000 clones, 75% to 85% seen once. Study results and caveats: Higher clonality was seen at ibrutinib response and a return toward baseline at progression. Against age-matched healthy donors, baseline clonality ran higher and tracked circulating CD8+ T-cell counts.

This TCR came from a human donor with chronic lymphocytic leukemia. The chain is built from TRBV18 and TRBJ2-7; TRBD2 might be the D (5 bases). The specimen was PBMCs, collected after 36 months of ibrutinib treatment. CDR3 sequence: CASSSSEGSYEQYF. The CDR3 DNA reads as TGTGCCAGCTCATCGTCAGAGGGTTCCTACGAGCAGTACTTC.